One sample yielded the 31 T cell receptor beta chains listed below, sequenced in a study of blood T cell repertoires in COVID-19. Profiling relied on immunoSEQ multiplex PCR, and the TCRdb table lists in-frame clones only, not all of them. This sample has over 100,000 clones, with approximately 90% found just once. The sequencing input was peripheral blood. These receptors all stem from a man aged 60 to 75 with COVID-19, enrolled during active disease.

This rearrangement joins TRBV6-2 or TRBV6-3 to TRBJ1-4; D ambiguous. CDR3 size: 15 residues. Germline CDR1 is MNHEY and CDR2 is SVGEGT. Trimming shortened V by 6 bases and J by 3 bases, and 14 bases separated the two germline ends. In DNA form, the CDR3 reads TGTGCCAGCAGCCGCCCCCAGGAATCTAATGAAAAACTGTTTTTT. Translating it yields CASSRPQESNEKLFF.

A note on this clone: The junction differs from germline at one of its ends, possibly a read error. J is TRBJ2-5 and V is TRBV7-7, with 9 bases fitting TRBD1. CDR3 length: 14 residues. Germline V gives CDR1 SSHAT, CDR2 FNYEAQ (reference sequence). CDR3 sequence (DNA): TGTGCTAGCAGCCCGACAGGGGGGGAAGAGACCCAGTACTTC. Protein sequence: CASSPTGGEETQYF.

V gene TRBV14 combines with J gene TRBJ1-2; tentatively, D is TRBD1 (5 bases). CDR3 size: 15 residues. The V gene lost 0 bases and the J gene lost 8 bases, with 16 bases spanning the gap. Germline V gene data show CDR1 as SGHDN and CDR2 as FVKESK. CDR3: CASSQDRSPRGGYTF. CDR3 nucleotide sequence: TGTGCCAGCAGCCAAGATCGGTCACCGCGGGGCGGCTACACCTTC.

The V call is TRBV7-8, the J call TRBJ1-1; 9 bases line up with TRBD1. Germline CDR1 SGHVS, CDR2 FQNEAQ. Trimming cost V 5 bases and J 4 bases; bases outside gene matches: 8. The CDR3 totals 15 residues. The chain's CDR3 is CASSLVRTGVTEAFF. The CDR3, as DNA: TGTGCCAGCAGCCTAGTCCGGACAGGGGTCACTGAAGCTTTCTTT.

This clone has a single count. The rearrangement links TRBV7-6 to TRBJ2-2, with 10 bases fitting TRBD1. The CDR3 is made up of 18 amino acids. CDR1 is SGHVS and CDR2 is FNYEAQ in the germline V gene. Trimming took 7 bases from V and 1 from J; bases not matched to a gene: 12. This CDR3 is CASTDRGRTQKNTGELFF. In DNA form, the CDR3 reads TGTGCCAGCACAGACAGGGGGCGGACGCAAAAGAACACCGGGGAGCTGTTTTTT.

The sample holds one count of this clone. The rearrangement joins TRBV18 to TRBJ1-3, with a tentative D call TRBD1 (5 bases). CDR1 is KGHSH, CDR2 LQKENI, per germline. CDR3 length: 16 residues. Trimming took off 6 bases at V and 1 base at J, with 16 bases between the two ends. CDR3 bases: TGTGCCAGCTCCCATCCCGGGGGGAATTCTGGAAACACCATATATTTT. Its protein product is CASSHPGGNSGNTIYF.

In this sample, this clone turned up once. V and J are TRBV6-5 and TRBJ1-4; D is ambiguous. CDR1 and CDR2 from the germline V gene are MNHEY and SVGAGI. V was cut by 7 bases and J by 3 bases, with 15 bases left in between. CDR3 length: 15 amino acids. CDR3: CASIPIGLPNEKLFF. In nucleotides, the CDR3 is TGTGCCAGCATCCCGATCGGTTTGCCTAATGAAAAACTGTTTTTT.

V gene TRBV12-5 combines with J gene TRBJ1-4; D gene ambiguous. Germline assignment: CDR1 LGHNT and CDR2 FRNRAP. The CDR3 extends over 12 amino acids. Between the trimmed V and J ends, which lost 1 base and 8 bases, there was a span of 5 bases. As DNA, the CDR3 is TGTGCTAGTGGTTTGGGGGAGGAAAAACTGTTTTTT. It codes for CASGLGEEKLFF.

This clone was seen once. This sequence joins TRBV14 and TRBJ1-6; D perhaps matches TRBD1 (6 bases). V gave up 4 bases and J gave up 4 bases, with 14 bases separating them. The CDR3 runs to 16 residues. Germline V gene lookup returns CDR1 SGHDN and CDR2 FVKESK. CDR3 DNA sequence: TGTGCCAGCAGCCGCCGACAGGATTTTTATAATTCACCCCTCCACTTT. This gives the protein CASSRRQDFYNSPLHF.

The CDR3 is CASSPRSEGAYEQYF. CDR3 sequence (DNA): TGTGCCAGCAGCCCCCGTTCGGAGGGTGCCTACGAGCAGTACTTC. The V gene is TRBV9, the J gene TRBJ2-7, with D possibly being TRBD2 (6 bases). CDR3 length equals 15 residues. In germline, CDR1 is SGDLS, CDR2 YYNGEE. Trimming shortened V by 4 bases and J by 2 bases, and 16 bases separated the two germline ends.

V usage is TRBV6-2 or TRBV6-3 and J usage is TRBJ2-3; 9 bases fit TRBD2. V dropped 6 bases and J dropped 3; count of bases not matched to a gene: 7. The germline V gene encodes CDR1 MNHEY and CDR2 SVGEGT. This CDR3 is 15 amino acids long. The CDR3 spells CASSPGTSRTDTQYF. The CDR3 DNA follows: TGTGCCAGCAGCCCCGGGACTAGCAGAACAGATACGCAGTATTTT.

V is TRBV10-3 and J is TRBJ2-3; the D gene is possibly TRBD1 (6 bases). Trimming cost V 10 bases and J 2 bases, with 19 bases left between them. The CDR3 length is 15 residues. CDR1 is ENHRY and CDR2 is SYGVKD in the germline V gene. CDR3 coding DNA: TGTGCCACAACCACAGGGAACGGTAACACAGATACGCAGTATTTT. It is translated as CATTTGNGNTDTQYF.

V gene TRBV6-5 combines with J gene TRBJ1-2, with D possibly being TRBD1 (6 bases). Germline loops: CDR1 MNHEY, CDR2 SVGAGI. CDR3 length: 14 residues. V dropped 6 bases and J dropped 3 bases, with 14 bases sitting between them. The chain's CDR3 is CASSTQQGHYGYTF. The CDR3 bases are TGTGCCAGCAGCACTCAACAGGGACACTATGGCTACACCTTC.

This clone has more than one count but fewer than ten. This chain joins TRBV30 and TRBJ1-4, with D possibly being TRBD1 (6 bases). The CDR3 contains 16 residues. Germline V CDR1 and CDR2: GTSNPN, SVGIG (reference sequence). Trimming left V 2 bases short and J 6 bases short, with 19 bases between. The CDR3 DNA sequence: TGTGCCTGGAGTCGGGGAGGGGGAGGTGTTTATGAAAAACTGTTTTTT. Translation: CAWSRGGGGVYEKLFF.

The J gene is TRBJ2-1, the V gene TRBV9; no clear D gene. The CDR3 runs 16 residues. V shed 4 bases and J shed 3 bases, with 17 bases lying between them. The germline CDR1 and CDR2 sequences are SGDLS and YYNGEE. This chain's CDR3 is CASSLPSVLFYNEQFF. The CDR3 coding sequence is TGTGCCAGCAGCCTACCAAGCGTTCTGTTCTACAATGAGCAGTTCTTC.

The gene calls are TRBV20-1 and TRBJ1-4, with 10 bases aligning to TRBD1. V trimming: 3 bases; J trimming: 7 bases; junction bases outside the gene matches: 5. Germline V gene sequence: CDR1 DFQATT, CDR2 SNEGSKA (reference sequence). The CDR3 runs to 14 residues. The CDR3 DNA sequence: TGCAGTGCTAGTGCCGGGACAGGGGCTGAAAAACTGTTTTTT. This encodes CSASAGTGAEKLFF.

V gene TRBV6-1 combines with J gene TRBJ1-2; weak D call: TRBD1 (5 bases). This CDR3 contains 15 residues. CDR1 is MNHNS and CDR2 is SASEGT in the germline V gene. V gave up 0 bases and J gave up 3 bases, with 11 bases separating them. CDR3 sequence reads: CASSEAVGADYGYTF. CDR3 in DNA: TGTGCCAGCAGTGAAGCCGTAGGGGCAGACTATGGCTACACCTTC.

The CDR3 region is CASSIWGERAEAFF. CDR3 bases: TGTGCCAGTAGTATATGGGGGGAGAGGGCTGAAGCTTTCTTT. The chain employs TRBV19 and TRBJ1-1; D is perhaps TRBD1 (5 bases). Trimming took 2 bases from V and 6 from J, leaving 13 bases between them. Germline CDR1 LNHDA, CDR2 SQIVND (reference sequence). This CDR3 contains 14 residues. The full variable domain, in which reference TRBV19 and TRBJ1-1 provide the parts outside the CDR3, is DGGITQSPKYLFRKEGQNVTLSCEQNLNHDAMYWYRQDPGQGLRLIYYSQIVNDFQKGDIAEGYSVSREKKESFPLTVTSAQKNPTAFYLCASSIWGERAEAFFGQGTRLTVV.

The chain carries TRBV3-1 (or the pseudogene TRBV3-2) and TRBJ1-2; a possible D gene is TRBD1 (5 bases). This CDR3 has 15 amino acids. Germline assignment: CDR1 LGHDT and CDR2 YNNKEL (reference sequence). V dropped 0 bases and J dropped 5 bases, with 13 bases sitting between them. CDR3 in amino acids: CASSQDQAGNYGYTF. CDR3 coding DNA: TGTGCCAGCAGCCAAGATCAAGCAGGGAATTATGGCTACACCTTC.

The chain has TRBV6-6 and TRBJ2-3, with unresolved D. The CDR3 consists of 12 residues. Trimming removed 5 bases from V and 4 bases from J, with 7 bases in between. From germline, CDR1 is MNHNY and CDR2 SVGAGI (reference sequence). The CDR3 nucleotides read TGTGCCAGCAGTCAGAGTTCAGATACGCAGTATTTT. It is translated as CASSQSSDTQYF.

The gene calls are TRBV19 and TRBJ2-7, with 8 bases lining up with TRBD1. The germline V gene encodes CDR1 LNHDA and CDR2 SQIVND (reference sequence). CDR3 length equals 17 residues. Unmatched junction bases numbered 14, after V lost 2 bases and J lost 5 bases. The CDR3 DNA reads TGTGCCAGTAGTATAACAACCGGACAGGGTGGGTTGGACGAGCAGTACTTC. Translating it yields CASSITTGQGGLDEQYF. Complete variable domain (other parts from reference TRBV19 and TRBJ2-7): DGGITQSPKYLFRKEGQNVTLSCEQNLNHDAMYWYRQDPGQGLRLIYYSQIVNDFQKGDIAEGYSVSREKKESFPLTVTSAQKNPTAFYLCASSITTGQGGLDEQYFGPGTRLTVT.

The chain couples TRBV7-2 to TRBJ2-7; 12 nucleotides agree with TRBD2. CDR1 and CDR2 from the germline V gene are SGHTA and FQGNSA. The CDR3 covers 16 residues. Unmatched junction bases numbered 6, after V lost 4 bases and J lost 2 bases. This CDR3 reads CASSSGTSGQPYEQYF. CDR3 nucleotides: TGTGCCAGCAGCTCCGGGACTAGCGGGCAGCCCTACGAGCAGTACTTC.

This chain connects TRBV4-2 to TRBJ1-3; unclear D gene. This CDR3 comprises 14 residues. Trimming removed 5 bases from V and 0 bases from J, with 8 bases in between. CDR1 is LGHNA, CDR2 YNFKEQ, per germline. CDR3 sequence reads: CASSAHSSGNTIYF. DNA of the CDR3: TGTGCCAGCAGCGCGCACAGCTCTGGAAACACCATATATTTT.

The V and J genes are TRBV7-2 and TRBJ2-2; D unresolved. CDR1 is SGHTA and CDR2 is FQGNSA in the germline V gene. This CDR3 region has 15 residues. The V gene lost 6 bases and the J gene lost 3 bases, with 14 bases spanning the gap. The CDR3 DNA reads TGTGCCAGCAGTAAAGACCAGACATACACCGGGGAGCTGTTTTTT. This translates into CASSKDQTYTGELFF.

J is TRBJ1-2 and V is TRBV19; no firm D call. V was pared by 7 bases and J by 4 bases, with 10 bases between. The germline CDR1 and CDR2 sequences are LNHDA and SQIVND (reference sequence). The CDR3 covers 12 residues. The CDR3 nucleotides are TGTGCCAGTACCGGAGCCGGCTATGGCTACACCTTC. As protein: CASTGAGYGYTF.

The chain joins TRBV29-1 to TRBJ1-1, with D possibly TRBD1 on 5 matching bases. V lost 0 bases, J lost 6 bases, and 17 bases lay in between. The germline V gene has CDR1 SQVTM and CDR2 ANQGSEA. This CDR3 is built from 15 residues. CDR3 nucleotides: TGCAGCGTTGAAGACCCCGGGAGGGGTGTCTCTGAAGCTTTCTTT. It translates to CSVEDPGRGVSEAFF.

V gene TRBV18 combines with J gene TRBJ2-6, with TRBD2 matching over 8 bases. CDR3 length equals 16 residues. Germline trimming cut 6 bases from V and 3 bases from J; bases unmatched to any gene: 7. Germline V CDR1 and CDR2: KGHSH, LQKENI. As DNA, the CDR3 is TGTGCCAGCTCCCGATCCGGGAGGGATGGGGCCAACGTCCTGACTTTC. This codes for CASSRSGRDGANVLTF.

The CDR3 reads CASRRGESLGGETQYF. CDR3 sequence (DNA): TGTGCCAGCAGGAGAGGGGAATCTTTGGGAGGGGAGACCCAGTACTTC. The chain links TRBV6-6 to TRBJ2-5; 7 nucleotides match TRBD2. The V gene end was trimmed by 6 bases and the J gene end by 5 bases; junction bases not matched to a gene: 15. The CDR3 runs 16 residues. Per germline, CDR1 MNHNY and CDR2 SVGAGI (reference sequence).

V and J are TRBV7-9 and TRBJ1-1; the D is unclear. Trimming cost V 5 bases and J 6 bases, with 10 bases left between them. The CDR3 length is 12 residues. Looked up from germline, CDR1 is SEHNR and CDR2 is FQNEAQ (reference sequence). Here the CDR3 DNA reads TGTGCCAGCAGCCCTATGATGGCTGAAGCTTTCTTT. Amino acids: CASSPMMAEAFF. The full variable domain, in which reference TRBV7-9 and TRBJ1-1 provide the parts outside the CDR3, is DTGVSQNPRHKITKRGQNVTFRCDPISEHNRLYWYRQTLGQGPEFLTYFQNEAQLEKSRLLSDRFSAERPKGSFSTLEIQRTEQGDSAMYLCASSPMMAEAFFGQGTRLTVV.

V and J are TRBV2 and TRBJ2-1; TRBD2 matches at 7 bases. V was pared by 3 bases and J by 14 bases, with 7 bases of the junction left unmatched. The germline V gene encodes CDR1 SNHLY and CDR2 FYNNEI. The CDR3 has 12 amino acids. This CDR3 is CASSDLETSKFF. The CDR3 coding sequence is TGTGCCAGCAGTGATCTCGAGACTAGCAAGTTCTTC.

This clone showed up just once. The rearrangement uses TRBV7-3 and TRBJ2-3, with D hard to call. Germline assignment: CDR1 SGHTA and CDR2 FQGTGA. V lost 1 base and J 4 bases, leaving 6 bases between the germline ends. The CDR3 contains 13 residues. The chain's CDR3 is CASSLRAADTQYF. Here the CDR3 DNA reads TGTGCCAGCAGCTTAAGGGCAGCAGATACGCAGTATTTT.